This entry lists 18 T cell receptor beta chains sequenced from one sample in a study of blood T cell repertoires in COVID-19. The data were produced by immunoSEQ multiplex PCR, yet TCRdb's version contains in-frame clones alone and is incomplete. The top ten hold less than 8% of the sample, which has about 160,000 clones, approximately 90% seen once. Sample: PBMCs or T cells enriched from blood (not recorded which). Receptors originate from a woman in her forties or fifties who had recovered from COVID-19.

The V and J genes are TRBV19 and TRBJ2-7; perhaps TRBD2 as D (6 bases). V was clipped by 6 bases and J by 5 bases, with 11 bases between them. The CDR3 length is 12 residues. Germline CDR1 is LNHDA and CDR2 is SQIVND (reference sequence). The CDR3: CASSPGVHEQYF. The CDR3 bases are TGTGCCAGTAGCCCGGGGGTCCACGAGCAGTACTTC.

V usage is TRBV7-3 and J usage is TRBJ2-1, with TRBD1 as a possible D gene (6 bases). This CDR3 is 16 amino acids long. The V gene lost 5 bases and the J gene lost 3 bases, with 17 bases spanning the gap. The germline CDR1 and CDR2 sequences are SGHTA and FQGTGA. CDR3 in DNA: TGTGCCAGCAGCCTCCGGGGTAGAGGGGGCTACAATGAGCAGTTCTTC. Its translation: CASSLRGRGGYNEQFF.

The CDR3 protein is CASSPIWDSPPYEQYF. CDR3 sequence (DNA): TGTGCCAGCAGCCCAATTTGGGACAGCCCCCCCTACGAGCAGTACTTC. V gene TRBV7-2 combines with J gene TRBJ2-7; 7 nucleotides match TRBD1. Germline CDR1 is SGHTA and CDR2 is FQGNSA. V was pared by 5 bases and J by 2 bases, with 12 bases of the junction left unmatched. This CDR3 spans 16 amino acids.

The chain couples TRBV5-1 to TRBJ2-7; D gene ambiguous. In germline, CDR1 is SGHRS, CDR2 YFSETQ. V shed 9 bases and J shed 3 bases, with 19 bases lying between them. The CDR3 totals 14 residues. The CDR3 loop reads CATAPGSQIYEQYF. Written as DNA, the CDR3 is TGCGCCACCGCCCCGGGTAGCCAGATCTACGAGCAGTACTTC. The full variable domain, completed using reference TRBV5-1 and TRBJ2-7, is KAGVTQTPRYLIKTRGQQVTLSCSPISGHRSVSWYQQTPGQGLQFLFEYFSETQRNKGNFPGRFSGRQFSNSRSEMNVSTLELGDSALYLCATAPGSQIYEQYFGPGTRLTVT.

The chain employs TRBV5-1 and TRBJ2-7; 10 nucleotides match TRBD2. This CDR3 comprises 15 residues. The V gene end was trimmed by 4 bases and the J gene end by 4 bases; junction bases not matched to a gene: 8. CDR1 and CDR2 from the germline V gene are SGHRS and YFSETQ. CDR3 bases: TGCGCCAGCAGCCCAAGCGGGGGGGGCCAGTACGAGCAGTACTTC. This gives the protein CASSPSGGGQYEQYF.

V is TRBV5-1 and J is TRBJ1-6; maybe TRBD1 (5 bases). The CDR3 length is 15 residues. V lost 0 bases to trimming and J lost 7 bases, with 11 bases between them. Germline V gene lookup returns CDR1 SGHRS and CDR2 YFSETQ. The CDR3 reads CASSLGQLRNSPLHF. In nucleotides, the CDR3 is TGCGCCAGCAGCTTGGGACAGTTACGCAATTCACCCCTCCACTTT.

The rearrangement uses TRBV4-3 and TRBJ1-2; tentatively, D is TRBD1 (6 bases). This CDR3 is built from 15 residues. V lost 0 bases, J lost 8 bases, and 16 bases lay in between. Germline V gives CDR1 LGHNA, CDR2 YSLEER. The DNA of the CDR3 is TGCGCCAGCAGCCAAGAGGTAGGGCAGGGGAGAGGCTACACCTTC. Its translation: CASSQEVGQGRGYTF.

This chain connects TRBV19 to TRBJ2-6, with TRBD1 matching over 8 bases. The CDR3 runs to 18 residues. Trimming at V came to 5 bases and at J to 3 bases, leaving 12 bases not matched to a gene. Germline V gives CDR1 LNHDA, CDR2 SQIVND (reference sequence). This chain's CDR3 is CASSAYLGQGGGANVLTF. CDR3 nucleotide sequence: TGTGCCAGTAGTGCCTACCTCGGACAGGGCGGTGGGGCCAACGTCCTGACTTTC. The full variable domain, completed using reference TRBV19 and TRBJ2-6, is DGGITQSPKYLFRKEGQNVTLSCEQNLNHDAMYWYRQDPGQGLRLIYYSQIVNDFQKGDIAEGYSVSREKKESFPLTVTSAQKNPTAFYLCASSAYLGQGGGANVLTFGAGSRLTVL.

The chain couples TRBV3-1 (or the pseudogene TRBV3-2) to TRBJ2-2; D remains ambiguous. V lost 4 bases and J lost 6, with 9 bases in between. The germline V gene has CDR1 LGHDT and CDR2 YNNKEL (reference sequence). This CDR3 contains 13 residues. This chain's CDR3 is CASSPRQAGELFF. In DNA form, the CDR3 reads TGTGCCAGCAGCCCACGCCAGGCCGGGGAGCTGTTTTTT.

The chain combines TRBV7-3 with TRBJ2-3; 7 bases are a match to TRBD1. V dropped 2 bases and J dropped 2; count of bases not matched to a gene: 7. This CDR3 is built from 16 residues. Germline V gene lookup returns CDR1 SGHTA and CDR2 FQGTGA. The CDR3 coding sequence is TGTGCCAGCAGCTTAGGACCCACAGGGGTCACAGATACGCAGTATTTT. Encoded protein: CASSLGPTGVTDTQYF. Supplemented by reference TRBV7-3 and TRBJ2-3, the full variable domain reads GAGVSQTPSNKVTEKGKYVELRCDPISGHTALYWYRQSLGQGPEFLIYFQGTGAADDSGLPNDRFFAVRPEGSVSTLKIQRTERGDSAVYLCASSLGPTGVTDTQYFGPGTRLTVL.

The chain links TRBV27 to TRBJ1-1; 7 nucleotides line up with TRBD1. The junction had 12 bases not matched to a gene; V was cut back by 6 bases and J by 5 bases. In germline, CDR1 is MNHEY, CDR2 SMNVEV (reference sequence). The CDR3 contains 15 residues. This CDR3 reads CASRDGMRGRTEAFF. DNA of the CDR3: TGTGCCAGCAGAGACGGAATGAGGGGGCGGACTGAAGCTTTCTTT.

The chain recombines TRBV29-1 with TRBJ2-2; 9 bases agree with TRBD1. The V segment lost 6 bases and the J segment 0 bases; nucleotides outside the gene matches: 8. There are 16 residues in the CDR3. Germline CDR1 SQVTM, CDR2 ANQGSEA. Here the CDR3 reads CSVKTGGQSNTGELFF. CDR3 nucleotides: TGCAGCGTGAAAACAGGGGGCCAGTCGAACACCGGGGAGCTGTTTTTT.

J is TRBJ2-1 and V is TRBV7-8; weak D call: TRBD2 (6 bases). Trimming shortened V by 3 bases and J by 10 bases, and 10 bases separated the two germline ends. The CDR3 spans 12 residues. Germline V gene lookup returns CDR1 SGHVS and CDR2 FQNEAQ. CDR3 DNA sequence: TGTGCCAGCAGCTTGGGGGGAAGAGAGCAGTTCTTC. Its protein is CASSLGGREQFF. Together with reference TRBV7-8 and TRBJ2-1, the CDR3 gives the full variable domain: GAGVSQSPRYKVAKRGQDVALRCDPISGHVSLFWYQQALGQGPEFLTYFQNEAQLDKSGLPSDRFFAERPEGSVSTLKIQRTQQEDSAVYLCASSLGGREQFFGPGTRLTVL.

The chain couples TRBV20-1 to TRBJ1-4; D call uncertain. CDR3 size: 14 residues. The germline CDR1 and CDR2 sequences are DFQATT and SNEGSKA (reference sequence). With 3 bases removed from V and 1 base from J, the gap between germline ends came to 9 bases. Here the CDR3 DNA reads TGCAGTGCTAGTCCCAGGCTAACTAATGAAAAACTGTTTTTT. The encoded protein is CSASPRLTNEKLFF.

The gene calls are TRBV5-6 and TRBJ2-1, with TRBD1 matching over 10 bases. The CDR3 runs to 16 residues. The ends lost 3 bases at V and 0 bases at J; junction bases unmatched: 3. In germline, CDR1 is SGHDT, CDR2 YYEEEE. CDR3 bases: TGTGCCAGCAGCTCCCGGACAGGGGGCTCCTACAATGAGCAGTTCTTC. It codes for CASSSRTGGSYNEQFF. The full variable domain, its missing parts supplied by reference TRBV5-6 and TRBJ2-1, is DAGVTQSPTHLIKTRGQQVTLRCSPKSGHDTVSWYQQALGQGPQFIFQYYEEEERQRGNFPDRFSGHQFPNYSSELNVNALLLGDSALYLCASSSRTGGSYNEQFFGPGTRLTVL.

V and J are TRBV11-2 and TRBJ2-7; 9 bases map to TRBD1. The CDR3 is made up of 14 amino acids. V trimming: 10 bases; J trimming: 3 bases; junction bases outside the gene matches: 10. Per the germline V gene, CDR1 is SGHAT and CDR2 is FQNNGV. The CDR3 nucleotides are TGTGCCACCTCCAGGGACAGGGATTACTACGAGCAGTACTTC. Translation: CATSRDRDYYEQYF.

The chain employs TRBV18 and TRBJ1-1; D perhaps matches TRBD1 (5 bases). From germline, CDR1 is KGHSH and CDR2 LQKENI. V lost 6 bases to trimming and J lost 5 bases, with 19 bases between them. This CDR3 comprises 15 residues. CDR3 DNA sequence: TGTGCCAGCTCCCCGATCGGGGCGCGGGAGACTGAAGCTTTCTTT. Amino acid sequence: CASSPIGARETEAFF.

The genes are TRBV10-1 and TRBJ2-2; D uncertain. V gave up 7 bases and J gave up 3 bases, with 6 bases separating them. Germline V lookup: CDR1 WNHNN, CDR2 SYGVQD (reference sequence). The length of the CDR3 is 12 residues. The CDR3 nucleotides read TGCGCCAGCACCCCAGACACCGGGGAGCTGTTTTTT. As protein: CASTPDTGELFF.